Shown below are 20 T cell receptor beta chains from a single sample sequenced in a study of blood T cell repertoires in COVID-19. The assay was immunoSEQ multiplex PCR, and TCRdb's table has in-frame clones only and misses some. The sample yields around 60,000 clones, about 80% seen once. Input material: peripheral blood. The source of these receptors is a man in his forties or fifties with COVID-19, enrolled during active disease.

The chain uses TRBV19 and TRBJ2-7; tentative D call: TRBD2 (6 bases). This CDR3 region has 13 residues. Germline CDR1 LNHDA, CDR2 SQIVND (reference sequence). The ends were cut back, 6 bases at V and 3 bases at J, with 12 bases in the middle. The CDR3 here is CASSSGANYEQYF. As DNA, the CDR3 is TGTGCCAGTAGCTCGGGAGCGAACTACGAGCAGTACTTC.

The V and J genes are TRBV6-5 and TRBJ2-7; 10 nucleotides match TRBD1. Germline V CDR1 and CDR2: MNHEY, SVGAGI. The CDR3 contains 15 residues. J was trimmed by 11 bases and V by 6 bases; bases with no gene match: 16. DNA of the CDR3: TGTGCCAGCAGAACTTACCCGACAGGGGGCGGCTCAGAGTACTTC. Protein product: CASRTYPTGGGSEYF.

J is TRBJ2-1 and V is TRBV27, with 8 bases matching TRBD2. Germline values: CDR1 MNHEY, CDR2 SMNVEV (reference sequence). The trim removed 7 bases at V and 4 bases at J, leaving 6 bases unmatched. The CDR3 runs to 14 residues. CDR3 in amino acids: CASIAVAGYNEQFF. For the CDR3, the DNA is TGTGCCAGCATCGCGGTAGCGGGGTACAATGAGCAGTTCTTC.

The CDR3 sequence: CASTPKGTGWGNEQFF. CDR3 DNA: TGTGCCAGCACCCCTAAGGGTACAGGGTGGGGCAATGAGCAGTTCTTC. The V and J genes are TRBV27 and TRBJ2-1; D might be TRBD1 (6 bases). V lost 7 bases and J 6 bases, leaving 22 bases between the germline ends. Germline values: CDR1 MNHEY, CDR2 SMNVEV (reference sequence). The CDR3 runs to 16 residues.

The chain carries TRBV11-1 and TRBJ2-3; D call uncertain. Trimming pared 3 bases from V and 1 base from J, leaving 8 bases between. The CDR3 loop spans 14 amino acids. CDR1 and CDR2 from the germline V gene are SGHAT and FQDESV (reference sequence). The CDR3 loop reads CASSLATRTDTQYF. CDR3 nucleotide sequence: TGTGCCAGCAGCTTGGCAACCCGCACAGATACGCAGTATTTT.

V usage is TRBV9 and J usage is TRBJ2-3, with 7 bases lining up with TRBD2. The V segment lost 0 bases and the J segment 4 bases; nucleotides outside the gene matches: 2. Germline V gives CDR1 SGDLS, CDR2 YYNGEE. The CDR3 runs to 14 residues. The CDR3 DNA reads TGTGCCAGCAGCGTAGGGCTAGCGGCAGATACGCAGTATTTT. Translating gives CASSVGLAADTQYF.

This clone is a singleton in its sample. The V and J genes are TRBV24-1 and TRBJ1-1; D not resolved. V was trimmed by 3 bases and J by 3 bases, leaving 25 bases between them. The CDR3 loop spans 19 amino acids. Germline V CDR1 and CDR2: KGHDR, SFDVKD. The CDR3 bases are TGTGCCACCAGTGATCACCTTATGGACTCCCTTATCGACGACACTGAAGCTTTCTTT. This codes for CATSDHLMDSLIDDTEAFF.

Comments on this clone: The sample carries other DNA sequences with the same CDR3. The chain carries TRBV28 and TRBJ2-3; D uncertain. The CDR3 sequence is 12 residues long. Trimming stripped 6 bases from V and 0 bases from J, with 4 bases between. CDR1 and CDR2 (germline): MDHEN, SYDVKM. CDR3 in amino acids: CASRYSTDTQYF. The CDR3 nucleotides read TGTGCCAGCAGGTATAGCACAGATACGCAGTATTTT.

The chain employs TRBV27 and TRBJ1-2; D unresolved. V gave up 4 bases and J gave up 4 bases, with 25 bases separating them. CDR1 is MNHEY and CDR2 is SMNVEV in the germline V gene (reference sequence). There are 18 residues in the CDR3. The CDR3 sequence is CASSSSGNRGGWAYGYTF. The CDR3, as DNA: TGTGCCAGCAGTTCCTCGGGGAATCGAGGAGGGTGGGCCTATGGCTACACCTTC.

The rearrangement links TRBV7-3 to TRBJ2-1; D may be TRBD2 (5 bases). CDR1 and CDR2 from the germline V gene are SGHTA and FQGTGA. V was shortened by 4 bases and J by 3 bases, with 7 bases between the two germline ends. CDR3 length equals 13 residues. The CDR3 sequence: CASSSGNYNEQFF. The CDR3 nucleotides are TGTGCCAGCAGCTCCGGGAACTACAATGAGCAGTTCTTC.

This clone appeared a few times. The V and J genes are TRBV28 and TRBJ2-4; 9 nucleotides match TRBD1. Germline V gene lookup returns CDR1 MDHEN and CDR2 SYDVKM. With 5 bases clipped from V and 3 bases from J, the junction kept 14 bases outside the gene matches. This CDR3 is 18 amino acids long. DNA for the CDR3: TGTGCCAGCAGTCCCCGGCGGGACAGGGTGGTTTTCAAAAACATTCAGTACTTC. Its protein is CASSPRRDRVVFKNIQYF.

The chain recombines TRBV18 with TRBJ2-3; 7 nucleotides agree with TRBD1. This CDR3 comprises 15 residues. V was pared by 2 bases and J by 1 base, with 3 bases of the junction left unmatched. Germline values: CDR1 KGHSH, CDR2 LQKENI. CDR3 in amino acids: CASSPRQGGTDTQYF. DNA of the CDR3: TGTGCCAGCTCACCAAGACAGGGTGGCACAGATACGCAGTATTTT.

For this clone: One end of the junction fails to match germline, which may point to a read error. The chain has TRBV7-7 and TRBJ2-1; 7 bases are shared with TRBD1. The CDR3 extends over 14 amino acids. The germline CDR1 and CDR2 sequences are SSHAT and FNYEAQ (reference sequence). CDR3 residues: CASSPGTAYNEQFF. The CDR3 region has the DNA TGTGCTAGCAGCCCAGGGACAGCCTACAATGAGCAGTTCTTC. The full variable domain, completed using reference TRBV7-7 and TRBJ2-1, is GAGVSQSPRYKVTKRGQDVTLRCDPISSHATLYWYQQALGQGPEFLTYFNYEAQPDKSGLPSDRFSAERPEGSISTLTIQRTEQRDSAMYRCASSPGTAYNEQFFGPGTRLTVL.

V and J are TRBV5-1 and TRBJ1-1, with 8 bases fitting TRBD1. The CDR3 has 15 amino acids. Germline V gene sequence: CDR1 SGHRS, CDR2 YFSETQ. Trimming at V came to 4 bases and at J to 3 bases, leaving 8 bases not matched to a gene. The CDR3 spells CASSTGQGIDTEAFF. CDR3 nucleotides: TGCGCCAGCAGCACCGGACAGGGTATAGACACTGAAGCTTTCTTT.

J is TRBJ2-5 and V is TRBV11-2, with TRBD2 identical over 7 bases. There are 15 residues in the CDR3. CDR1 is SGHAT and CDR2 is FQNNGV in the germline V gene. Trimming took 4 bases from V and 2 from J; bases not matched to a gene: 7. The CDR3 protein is CASSWELAVQETQYF. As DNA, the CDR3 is TGTGCCAGCAGCTGGGAGCTAGCGGTACAAGAGACCCAGTACTTC.

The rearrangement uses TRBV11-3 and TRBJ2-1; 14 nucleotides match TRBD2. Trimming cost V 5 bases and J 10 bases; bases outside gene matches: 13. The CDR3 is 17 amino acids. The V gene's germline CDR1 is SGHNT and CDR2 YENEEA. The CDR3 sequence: CASSPRTGLAGGREQFF. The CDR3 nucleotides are TGTGCCAGCAGCCCGAGGACCGGACTAGCGGGAGGACGGGAGCAGTTCTTC.

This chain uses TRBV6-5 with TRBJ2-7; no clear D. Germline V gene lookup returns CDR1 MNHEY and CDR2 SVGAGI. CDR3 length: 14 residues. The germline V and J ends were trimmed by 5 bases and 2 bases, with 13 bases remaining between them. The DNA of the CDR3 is TGTGCCAGCAGTCCAAACGGGTCCCCCTACGAGCAGTACTTC. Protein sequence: CASSPNGSPYEQYF.

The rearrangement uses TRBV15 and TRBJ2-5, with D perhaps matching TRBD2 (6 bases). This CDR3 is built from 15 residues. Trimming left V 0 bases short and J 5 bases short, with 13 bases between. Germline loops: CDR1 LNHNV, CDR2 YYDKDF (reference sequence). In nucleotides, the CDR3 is TGTGCCACCAGCAGAGAAGGTGCAGGGAGGGAGACCCAGTACTTC. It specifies CATSREGAGRETQYF.

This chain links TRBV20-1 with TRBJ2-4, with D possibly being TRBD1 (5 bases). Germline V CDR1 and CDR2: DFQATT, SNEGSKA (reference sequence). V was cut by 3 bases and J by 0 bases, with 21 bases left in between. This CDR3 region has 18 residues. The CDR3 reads CSASRAGIGLLAKNIQYF. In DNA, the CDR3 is TGCAGTGCTAGTCGGGCAGGGATTGGCCTTTTAGCCAAAAACATTCAGTACTTC.

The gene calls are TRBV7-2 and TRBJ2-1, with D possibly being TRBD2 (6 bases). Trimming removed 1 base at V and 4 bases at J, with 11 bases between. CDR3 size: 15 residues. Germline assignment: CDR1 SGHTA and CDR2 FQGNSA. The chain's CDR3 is CASSLGGSGYNEQFF. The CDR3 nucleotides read TGTGCCAGCAGCTTAGGTGGGAGCGGGTACAATGAGCAGTTCTTC.